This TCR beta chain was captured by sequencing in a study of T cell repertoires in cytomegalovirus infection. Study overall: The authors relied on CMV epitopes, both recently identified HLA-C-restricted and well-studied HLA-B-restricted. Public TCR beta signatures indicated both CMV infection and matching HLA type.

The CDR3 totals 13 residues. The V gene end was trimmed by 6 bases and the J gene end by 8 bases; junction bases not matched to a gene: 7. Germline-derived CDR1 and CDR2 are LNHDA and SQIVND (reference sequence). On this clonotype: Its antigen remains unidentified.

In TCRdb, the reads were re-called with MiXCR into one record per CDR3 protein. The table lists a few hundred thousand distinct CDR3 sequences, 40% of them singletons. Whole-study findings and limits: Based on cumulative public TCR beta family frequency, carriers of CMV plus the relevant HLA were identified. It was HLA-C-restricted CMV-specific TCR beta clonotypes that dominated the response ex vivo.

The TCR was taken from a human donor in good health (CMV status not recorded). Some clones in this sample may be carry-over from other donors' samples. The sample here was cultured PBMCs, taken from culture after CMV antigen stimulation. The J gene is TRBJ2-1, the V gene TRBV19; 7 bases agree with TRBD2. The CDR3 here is CASSQIAGDEQFF. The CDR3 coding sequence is TGTGCCAGTAGCCAAATAGCGGGCGATGAGCAGTTCTTC. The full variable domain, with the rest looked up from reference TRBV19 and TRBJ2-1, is DGGITQSPKYLFRKEGQNVTLSCEQNLNHDAMYWYRQDPGQGLRLIYYSQIVNDFQKGDIAEGYSVSREKKESFPLTVTSAQKNPTAFYLCASSQIAGDEQFFGPGTRLTVL.